This T cell receptor beta chain was recorded in a study of CD8 T cells in Susac syndrome. It was with random hexamers that roughly 0.45 to 1 ug RNA was reverse transcribed. One entry per CDR3 protein, called by TCRdb with MiXCR from the immunoSEQ multiplex PCR reads. The table has almost 450,000 distinct CDR3 sequences, around 85% seen once. The CDR3 extends over 13 amino acids. Sequencing was carried out using CD8+ T cells from PBMCs. The gene calls are TRBV1 and TRBJ2-7; the table names TRBD1, a call not compared with the DNA. TRBV1 is shown as a pseudogene. The sequence derives from a human donor with multiple sclerosis. DNA for the CDR3: TGCACCAGCAGCTCCCGGGGAACCTTCAGGCAGTACTTC. Residues: CTSSSRGTFRQYF.